This TCR beta chain was observed in a study of blood T cell repertoires in COVID-19. Looking at the study overall: Acute-phase and convalescent COVID-19 samples originated in the United States, Italy and Spain.

Trimming took off 0 bases at V and 0 bases at J, with 7 bases between the two ends. CDR1 is SGHRS, CDR2 YFSETQ, per germline. The CDR3 totals 14 residues. Sequenced by immunoSEQ multiplex PCR; TCRdb stores in-frame clones only, minus some. The profile shows tens of thousands of clones, 70% to 85% of them singletons. The chain recombines TRBV5-1 with TRBJ2-7; D possibly corresponds to TRBD2 (5 bases). The sequencing sample was made of peripheral blood. This clonotype originated in a man in his 70s with acute or convalescent COVID-19. The CDR3 DNA reads as TGCGCCAGCAGCTTGGGGGCGGGCTCCTACGAGCAGTACTTC. This encodes CASSLGAGSYEQYF.